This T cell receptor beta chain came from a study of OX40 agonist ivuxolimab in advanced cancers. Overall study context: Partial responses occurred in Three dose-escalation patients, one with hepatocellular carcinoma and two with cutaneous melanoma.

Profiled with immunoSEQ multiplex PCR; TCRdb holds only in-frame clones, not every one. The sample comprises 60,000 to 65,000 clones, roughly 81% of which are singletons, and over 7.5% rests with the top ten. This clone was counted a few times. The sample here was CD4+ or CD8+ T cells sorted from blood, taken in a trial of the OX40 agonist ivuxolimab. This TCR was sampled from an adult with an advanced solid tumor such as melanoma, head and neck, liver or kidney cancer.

In nucleotides, the CDR3 is TGCAGCGTTGTGAGGGGCGGCGAGCAGTACTTC. The encoded protein is CSVVRGGEQYF. This rearrangement joins TRBV29-1 to TRBJ2-7; D may match TRBD1 or TRBD2 (5 bases each). Germline CDR1 reads SQVTM; CDR2 reads ANQGSEA. The V end was cut by 4 bases, the J end by 6 bases, with 10 bases between. CDR3 length: 11 residues.